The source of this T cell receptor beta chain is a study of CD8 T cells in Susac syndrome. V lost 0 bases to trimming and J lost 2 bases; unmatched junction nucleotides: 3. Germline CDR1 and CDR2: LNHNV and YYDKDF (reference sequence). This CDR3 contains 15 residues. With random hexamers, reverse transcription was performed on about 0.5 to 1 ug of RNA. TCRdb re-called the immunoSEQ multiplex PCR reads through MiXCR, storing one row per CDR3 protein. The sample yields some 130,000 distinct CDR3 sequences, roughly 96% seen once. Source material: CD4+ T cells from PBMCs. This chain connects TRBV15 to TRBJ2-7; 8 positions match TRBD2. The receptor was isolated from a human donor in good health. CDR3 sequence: CATSREGSGAYEQYF. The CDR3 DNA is TGTGCCACCAGCAGAGAAGGTAGCGGGGCCTACGAGCAGTACTTC. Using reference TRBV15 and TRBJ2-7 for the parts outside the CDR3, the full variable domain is DAMVIQNPRYQVTQFGKPVTLSCSQTLNHNVMYWYQQKSSQAPKLLFHYYDKDFNNEADTPDNFQSRRPNTSFCFLDIRSPGLGDTAMYLCATSREGSGAYEQYFGPGTRLTVT.